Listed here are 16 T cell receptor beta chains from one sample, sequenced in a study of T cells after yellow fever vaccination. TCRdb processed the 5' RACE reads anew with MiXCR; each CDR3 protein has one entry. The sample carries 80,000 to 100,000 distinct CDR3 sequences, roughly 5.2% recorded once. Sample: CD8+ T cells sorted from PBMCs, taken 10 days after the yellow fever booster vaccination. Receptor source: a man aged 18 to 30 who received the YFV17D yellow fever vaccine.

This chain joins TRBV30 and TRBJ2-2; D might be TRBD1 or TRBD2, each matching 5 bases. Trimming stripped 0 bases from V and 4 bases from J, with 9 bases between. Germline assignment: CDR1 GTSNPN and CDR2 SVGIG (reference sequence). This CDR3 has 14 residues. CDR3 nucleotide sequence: TGTGCCTGGAGTGTGGGGACCGTCACCGGGGAGCTGTTTTTT. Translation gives CAWSVGTVTGELFF. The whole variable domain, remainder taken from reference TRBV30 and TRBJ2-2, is SQTIHQWPATLVQPVGSPLSLECTVEGTSNPNLYWYRQAAGRGLQLLFYSVGIGQISSEVPQNLSASRPQDRQFILSSKKLLLSDSGFYLCAWSVGTVTGELFFGEGSRLTVL.

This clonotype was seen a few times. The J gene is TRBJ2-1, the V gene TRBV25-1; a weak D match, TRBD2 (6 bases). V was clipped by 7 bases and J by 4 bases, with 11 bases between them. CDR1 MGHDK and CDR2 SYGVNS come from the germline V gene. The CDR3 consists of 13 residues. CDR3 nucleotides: TGTGCCAGCACCCGGGGGTATTACAATGAGCAGTTCTTC. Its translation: CASTRGYYNEQFF.

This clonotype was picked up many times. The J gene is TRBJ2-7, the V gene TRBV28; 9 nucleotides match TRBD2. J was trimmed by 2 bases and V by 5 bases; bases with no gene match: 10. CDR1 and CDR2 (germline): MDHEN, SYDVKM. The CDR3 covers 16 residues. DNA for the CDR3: TGTGCCAGCAGTCCTCGGACTAGCGCGGTAACCTACGAGCAGTACGTC. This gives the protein CASSPRTSAVTYEQYV.

CDR3 in amino acids: CASSPRGIVEQYF. Written as DNA, the CDR3 is TGCGCCAGCAGCCCCCGAGGGATTGTCGAGCAGTACTTC. The J gene is TRBJ2-7, the V gene TRBV5-1; possible D gene TRBD2, 5 bases. The CDR3 sequence is 13 residues long. Trimming cost V 4 bases and J 6 bases, with 14 bases left between them. CDR1 and CDR2 from the germline V gene are SGHRS and YFSETQ. The full variable domain, rest sourced from reference TRBV5-1 and TRBJ2-7, is KAGVTQTPRYLIKTRGQQVTLSCSPISGHRSVSWYQQTPGQGLQFLFEYFSETQRNKGNFPGRFSGRQFSNSRSEMNVSTLELGDSALYLCASSPRGIVEQYFGPGTRLTVT.

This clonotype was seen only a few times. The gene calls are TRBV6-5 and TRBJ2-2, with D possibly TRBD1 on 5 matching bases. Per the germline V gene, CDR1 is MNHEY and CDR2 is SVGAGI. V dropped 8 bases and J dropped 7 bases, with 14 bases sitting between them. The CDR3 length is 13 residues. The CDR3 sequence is CASGASFSGELFF. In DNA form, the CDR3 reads TGTGCCAGCGGGGCTAGTTTTAGCGGGGAGCTGTTTTTT.

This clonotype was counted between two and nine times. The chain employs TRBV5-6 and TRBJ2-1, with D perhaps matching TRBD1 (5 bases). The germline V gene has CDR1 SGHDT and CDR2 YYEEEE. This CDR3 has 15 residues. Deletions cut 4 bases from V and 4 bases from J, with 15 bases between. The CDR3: CASSGPGQTYNEQFF. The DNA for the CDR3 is TGTGCCAGCAGCGGACCAGGGCAGACGTACAATGAGCAGTTCTTC.

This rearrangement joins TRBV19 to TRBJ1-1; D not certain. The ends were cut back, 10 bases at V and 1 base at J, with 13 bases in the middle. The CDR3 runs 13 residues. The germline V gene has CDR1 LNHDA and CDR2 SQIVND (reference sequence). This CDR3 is CATSVTWNTEAFF. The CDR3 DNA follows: TGTGCCACCTCAGTAACGTGGAACACTGAAGCTTTCTTT.

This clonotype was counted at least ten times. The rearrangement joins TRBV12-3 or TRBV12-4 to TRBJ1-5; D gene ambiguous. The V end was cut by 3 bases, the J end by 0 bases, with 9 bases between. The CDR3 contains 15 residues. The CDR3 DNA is TGTGCCAGCAGTTTGGGCTACGTTAGCAATCAGCCCCAGCATTTT. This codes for CASSLGYVSNQPQHF.

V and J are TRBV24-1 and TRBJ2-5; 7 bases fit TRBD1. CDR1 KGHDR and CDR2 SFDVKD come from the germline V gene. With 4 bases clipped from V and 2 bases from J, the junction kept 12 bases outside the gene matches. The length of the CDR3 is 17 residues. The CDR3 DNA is TGTGCCACCAGTGAGTGGGACAGTCCGAAAGGGCAAGAGACCCAGTACTTC. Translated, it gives CATSEWDSPKGQETQYF.

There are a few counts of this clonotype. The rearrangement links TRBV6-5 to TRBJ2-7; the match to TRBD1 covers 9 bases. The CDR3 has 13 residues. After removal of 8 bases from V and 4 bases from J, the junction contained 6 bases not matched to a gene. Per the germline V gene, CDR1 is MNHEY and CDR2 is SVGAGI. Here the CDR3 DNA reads TGTGCCAGCTCTCTACAGGGGGCTTACGAGCAGTACTTC. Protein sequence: CASSLQGAYEQYF.

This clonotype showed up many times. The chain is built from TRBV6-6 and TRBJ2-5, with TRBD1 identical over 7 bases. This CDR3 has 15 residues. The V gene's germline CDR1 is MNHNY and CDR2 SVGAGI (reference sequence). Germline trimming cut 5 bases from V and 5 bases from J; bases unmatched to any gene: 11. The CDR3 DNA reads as TGTGCCAGCAGTGCCCTCCCGGGACAGCCGGAGACCCAGTACTTC. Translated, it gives CASSALPGQPETQYF.

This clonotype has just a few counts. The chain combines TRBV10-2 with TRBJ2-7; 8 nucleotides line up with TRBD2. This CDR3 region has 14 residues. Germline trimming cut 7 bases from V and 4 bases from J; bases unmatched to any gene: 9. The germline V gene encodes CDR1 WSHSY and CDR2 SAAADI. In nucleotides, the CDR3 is TGCGCCAGCAACGAAGCGGGGGTGAATTACGAGCAGTACTTC. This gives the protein CASNEAGVNYEQYF.

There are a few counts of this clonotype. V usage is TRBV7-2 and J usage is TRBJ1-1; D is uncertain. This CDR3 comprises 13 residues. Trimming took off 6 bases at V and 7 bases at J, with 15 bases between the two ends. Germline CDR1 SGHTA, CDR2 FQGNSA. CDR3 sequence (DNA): TGTGCCAGCAGGCTTAGTGTGAGGGTTGAAGCTTTCTTT. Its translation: CASRLSVRVEAFF.

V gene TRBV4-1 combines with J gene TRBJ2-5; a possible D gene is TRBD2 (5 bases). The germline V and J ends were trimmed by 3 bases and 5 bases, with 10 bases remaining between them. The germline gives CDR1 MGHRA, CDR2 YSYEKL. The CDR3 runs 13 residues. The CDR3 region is CASSHAGGETQYF. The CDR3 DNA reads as TGCGCCAGCAGCCATGCCGGCGGGGAGACCCAGTACTTC.

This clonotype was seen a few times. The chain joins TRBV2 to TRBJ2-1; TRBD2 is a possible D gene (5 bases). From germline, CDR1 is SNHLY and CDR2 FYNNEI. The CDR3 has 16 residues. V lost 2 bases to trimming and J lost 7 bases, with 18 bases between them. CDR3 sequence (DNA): TGTGCCAGCAGTGAATCTTCGACCCCATCGGGGAATGAGCAGTTCTTC. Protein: CASSESSTPSGNEQFF.

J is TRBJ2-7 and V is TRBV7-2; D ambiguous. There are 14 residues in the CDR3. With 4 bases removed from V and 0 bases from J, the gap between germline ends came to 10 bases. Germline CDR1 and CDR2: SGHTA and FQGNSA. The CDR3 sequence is CASSSDWSSYEQYV. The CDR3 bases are TGTGCCAGCAGCTCAGACTGGAGCTCCTACGAGCAGTACGTC.